A single sample is the source of the 10 T cell receptor beta chains below, sequenced in a study of blood T cell repertoires in COVID-19. TCRdb's table, derived via immunoSEQ multiplex PCR, lists solely in-frame clones and lacks some. The data show approximately 100,000 clones, over 75% seen once. The material sequenced was peripheral blood. These receptors originate from a woman older than 75 with active or convalescent COVID-19.

The J gene is TRBJ2-3, the V gene TRBV18; 9 nucleotides align to TRBD2. This CDR3 is built from 15 residues. Germline-derived CDR1 and CDR2 are KGHSH and LQKENI. V lost 1 base to trimming and J lost 3 bases; unmatched junction nucleotides: 2. CDR3 DNA: TGTGCCAGCTCACCACGAAGCGGGGGGACAGATACGCAGTATTTT. Residues: CASSPRSGGTDTQYF.

The chain carries TRBV29-1 and TRBJ1-2; D perhaps matches TRBD1 (5 bases). The germline CDR1 and CDR2 sequences are SQVTM and ANQGSEA. With 4 bases removed from V and 4 bases from J, the gap between germline ends came to 10 bases. This CDR3 contains 12 residues. CDR3 nucleotides: TGCAGCGTTGTTGCAGGGCCCTATGGCTACACCTTC. Translated, it gives CSVVAGPYGYTF.

V and J are TRBV7-9 and TRBJ1-5, with unresolved D. CDR1 SEHNR and CDR2 FQNEAQ come from the germline V gene (reference sequence). The CDR3 loop spans 15 amino acids. V lost 5 bases, J lost 7 bases, and 18 bases lay in between. In DNA form, the CDR3 reads TGTGCCAGCAGCGCATTGACTGATCCCGGGCAGCCCCAGCATTTT. Its protein product is CASSALTDPGQPQHF.

V is TRBV13 and J is TRBJ1-3, with D tentatively TRBD1 (6 bases). From germline, CDR1 is PRHDT and CDR2 FYEKMQ (reference sequence). The CDR3 is 14 amino acids. V shed 5 bases and J shed 4 bases, with 12 bases lying between them. For the CDR3, the DNA is TGTGCCAGCAGCGGAGTAGACAGGGGAAACACCATATATTTT. Protein product: CASSGVDRGNTIYF.

The V and J genes are TRBV19 and TRBJ2-2, with D maybe TRBD2 (6 bases). Germline loops: CDR1 LNHDA, CDR2 SQIVND (reference sequence). V lost 7 bases and J lost 9, with 21 bases in between. CDR3 length: 15 amino acids. The CDR3 DNA reads TGTGCCAGTAATGCGGCGGGAAGCTATCCCAGGGAGCTGTTTTTT. It specifies CASNAAGSYPRELFF.

The chain has TRBV6-2 or TRBV6-3 and TRBJ2-3; D is perhaps TRBD2 (5 bases). Trimming left V 6 bases short and J 4 bases short, with 26 bases between. Germline V CDR1 and CDR2: MNHEY, SVGEGT. CDR3 length: 18 amino acids. CDR3 protein: CASSLPFSLRAGSDTQYF. The CDR3 DNA reads TGTGCCAGCAGCCTTCCTTTTTCACTGCGGGCCGGGTCAGATACGCAGTATTTT.

The J gene is TRBJ1-2, the V gene TRBV5-4; maybe TRBD1 (6 bases). With 4 bases removed from V and 5 bases from J, the gap between germline ends came to 15 bases. The CDR3 totals 14 residues. Germline V CDR1 and CDR2: SGHNT, YYREEE (reference sequence). CDR3 in amino acids: CASSVPRGSYGYTF. The CDR3 bases are TGTGCCAGCAGCGTACCCAGGGGAAGTTATGGCTACACCTTC.

In the case of this clone: The conserved phenylalanine or tryptophan is not found at the CDR3 terminus, so this likely reflects a read error. Because the CDR3's place on the DNA is in doubt, the DNA is left out and the CDR3 is given as listed by TCRdb. V and J are TRBV6-5 and TRBJ1-1; the tabulated D call, TRBD1, remains unverified against the DNA. Counting both end residues, the CDR3 totals 12 amino acids. In germline, CDR1 is MNHEY, CDR2 SVGAGI. The chain's CDR3 is CASVKSGSVPHR.

The rearrangement links TRBV24-1 to TRBJ2-3, with TRBD1 matching 7 bases. CDR1 is KGHDR and CDR2 is SFDVKD in the germline V gene. CDR3 length: 17 amino acids. V was pared by 4 bases and J by 4 bases, with 13 bases of the junction left unmatched. CDR3 protein: CATSDPRQGRPPDTQYF. In DNA form, the CDR3 reads TGTGCCACCAGTGACCCCCGACAGGGTAGGCCCCCAGATACGCAGTATTTT.

The CDR3 DNA reads TGCGCCAGCAGCCAAGATGTTGCGTACGAGCAGTACTTC. Translated, it gives CASSQDVAYEQYF. The rearrangement joins TRBV4-3 to TRBJ2-7, with D unresolved. From germline, CDR1 is LGHNA and CDR2 YSLEER. The germline V and J ends were trimmed by 0 bases and 4 bases, with 7 bases remaining between them. The CDR3 loop spans 13 amino acids.